These T cell receptor beta chains were read from a single sample in a study of blood T cell repertoires in COVID-19. Method: immunoSEQ multiplex PCR; TCRdb's copy keeps in-frame clones and lacks some. The data hold under 500,000 clones, with more than 85% observed a single time. Sequencing used peripheral blood. All receptors come from a woman in her twenties or thirties with acute or convalescent COVID-19. The CDR3 runs from the conserved cysteine through the conserved F or W. A D gene is named only where the DNA matches it firmly. A row's size may be missing; if present it is once, few, many or a size class.

CDR3aa: CASSPGGRLAGGANTGELFF
CDR3nt: TGTGCCAGCAGCCCCGGGGGGCGACTAGCGGGGGGTGCGAACACCGGGGAGCTGTTTTTT
v_gene: TRBV7-6
abundance: once
d_gene: TRBD2
j_gene: TRBJ2-2

CDR3aa: CASSHGENSYEQYF
CDR3nt: TGTGCCAGCTCCCACGGAGAGAATTCCTACGAGCAGTACTTC
v_gene: TRBV18
abundance: -
d_gene: -
j_gene: TRBJ2-7

CDR3aa: CASSPISGGGTDTQYF
CDR3nt: TGTGCCAGCAGCCCTATTAGCGGGGGGGGCACAGATACGCAGTATTTT
v_gene: TRBV9
abundance: -
d_gene: TRBD2
j_gene: TRBJ2-3

CDR3aa: CASSIVGGADTQYF
CDR3nt: TGTGCCAGTAGTATAGTAGGGGGGGCAGATACGCAGTATTTT
v_gene: TRBV19
abundance: -
d_gene: -
j_gene: TRBJ2-3

CDR3aa: CASSRTSGGAYEQYF
CDR3nt: TGTGCCAGCAGCCGGACTAGCGGGGGGGCCTACGAGCAGTACTTC
v_gene: TRBV7-2
abundance: -
d_gene: TRBD2
j_gene: TRBJ2-7

CDR3aa: CATSDLTSGDYNEQFF
CDR3nt: TGTGCCACCAGTGACCTCACTAGCGGGGACTACAATGAGCAGTTCTTC
v_gene: TRBV24-1
abundance: -
d_gene: TRBD2
j_gene: TRBJ2-1

CDR3aa: CASSFGGMGIFNTEAFF
CDR3nt: TGTGCCAGCAGTTTCGGGGGGATGGGGATTTTTAACACTGAAGCTTTCTTT
v_gene: TRBV28
abundance: -
d_gene: -
j_gene: TRBJ1-1

CDR3aa: CASSPSGGDYNEQFF
CDR3nt: TGTGCCAGCAGCCCTAGCGGGGGAGATTACAATGAGCAGTTCTTC
v_gene: TRBV9
abundance: -
d_gene: TRBD2
j_gene: TRBJ2-1

CDR3aa: CASSQFGSVTDTQYF
CDR3nt: TGTGCCAGCAGCCAATTCGGTTCGGTCACAGATACGCAGTATTTT
v_gene: TRBV3-1/TRBV3-2
abundance: -
d_gene: -
j_gene: TRBJ2-3

CDR3aa: CATSSYTGELFF
CDR3nt: TGTGCCACCAGTTCTTACACCGGGGAGCTGTTTTTT
v_gene: TRBV24-1
abundance: -
d_gene: -
j_gene: TRBJ2-2

CDR3aa: CASSIDLGEGSDEQFF
CDR3nt: TGTGCCAGTAGTATAGATCTGGGGGAGGGCTCGGATGAGCAGTTCTTC
v_gene: TRBV19
abundance: -
d_gene: TRBD2
j_gene: TRBJ2-1

CDR3aa: CASSPTGNTEAFF
CDR3nt: TGTGCCAGCAGCCCAACAGGGAACACTGAAGCTTTCTTT
v_gene: TRBV7-9
abundance: -
d_gene: -
j_gene: TRBJ1-1

CDR3aa: CSVEEGLNTEAFF
CDR3nt: TGCAGCGTTGAGGAGGGACTGAACACTGAAGCTTTCTTT
v_gene: TRBV29-1
abundance: -
d_gene: -
j_gene: TRBJ1-1

CDR3aa: CASSSGANEKLFF
CDR3nt: TGCGCCAGCAGTTCTGGAGCTAATGAAAAACTGTTTTTT
v_gene: TRBV5-1
abundance: -
d_gene: -
j_gene: TRBJ1-4

CDR3aa: CASSLVGHEQYF
CDR3nt: TGTGCCAGCAGCTTAGTGGGCCACGAGCAGTACTTC
v_gene: TRBV7-9
abundance: -
d_gene: -
j_gene: TRBJ2-7

CDR3aa: CASRPRGLVGYTF
CDR3nt: TGTGCCAGCAGACCGAGGGGGCTAGTTGGCTACACCTTC
v_gene: TRBV6-5
abundance: -
d_gene: TRBD1
j_gene: TRBJ1-2

CDR3aa: CASRLGGAGETGELFF
CDR3nt: TGTGCCAGTAGATTGGGGGGGGCCGGAGAAACCGGGGAGCTGTTTTTT
v_gene: TRBV19
abundance: -
d_gene: -
j_gene: TRBJ2-2

CDR3aa: CASATGVNTEAFF
CDR3nt: TGTGCCAGTGCGACAGGGGTGAACACTGAAGCTTTCTTT
v_gene: TRBV9
abundance: -
d_gene: TRBD1
j_gene: TRBJ1-1

CDR3aa: CASSSRQAGQETQYF
CDR3nt: TGCGCCAGCAGCTCCCGGCAAGCGGGCCAAGAGACCCAGTACTTC
v_gene: TRBV5-1
abundance: -
d_gene: -
j_gene: TRBJ2-5

CDR3aa: CASSFLNLGPNTEAFF
CDR3nt: TGCGCCAGCAGCTTTCTGAACCTTGGCCCTAACACTGAAGCTTTCTTT
v_gene: TRBV5-1
abundance: -
d_gene: -
j_gene: TRBJ1-1

CDR3aa: CASSLGAGGLQTQYF
CDR3nt: TGTGCCAGCAGCTTAGGTGCAGGGGGGCTCCAGACCCAGTACTTC
v_gene: TRBV7-8
abundance: -
d_gene: -
j_gene: TRBJ2-5

CDR3aa: CASFTSGAGETQYF
CDR3nt: TGTGCCAGTTTTACCTCAGGGGCCGGGGAGACCCAGTACTTC
v_gene: TRBV28
abundance: -
d_gene: -
j_gene: TRBJ2-5

CDR3aa: CASSVGRQGSYGYTF
CDR3nt: TGTGCCAGCAGTGTTGGCAGACAGGGGAGCTATGGCTACACCTTC
v_gene: TRBV2
abundance: -
d_gene: TRBD1
j_gene: TRBJ1-2

CDR3aa: CASSLQETQYF
CDR3nt: TGTGCCAGCAGCTTACAGGAGACCCAGTACTTC
v_gene: TRBV7-8
abundance: -
d_gene: -
j_gene: TRBJ2-5

CDR3aa: CASSKGLAGTYSTDTQYF
CDR3nt: TGTGCCAGCAGCAAGGGACTAGCGGGGACTTATAGCACAGATACGCAGTATTTT
v_gene: TRBV21-1
abundance: -
d_gene: -
j_gene: TRBJ2-3

CDR3aa: CASSPRGVAETQYF
CDR3nt: TGTGCCAGCAGCCCGCGGGGGGTGGCAGAGACCCAGTACTTC
v_gene: TRBV4-2
abundance: -
d_gene: TRBD2
j_gene: TRBJ2-5

CDR3aa: CASSSLPGELFF
CDR3nt: TGTGCCAGCAGCTCCCTCCCCGGGGAGCTGTTTTTT
v_gene: TRBV27
abundance: -
d_gene: -
j_gene: TRBJ2-2

CDR3aa: CASTSTSAADTQYF
CDR3nt: TGTGCCAGCACCTCGACTAGCGCCGCAGATACGCAGTATTTT
v_gene: TRBV27
abundance: -
d_gene: TRBD2
j_gene: TRBJ2-3

CDR3aa: CAWSPGQGGDTQYF
CDR3nt: TGTGCCTGGAGCCCGGGACAGGGGGGAGATACGCAGTATTTT
v_gene: TRBV30
abundance: -
d_gene: TRBD1
j_gene: TRBJ2-3

CDR3aa: CASSPRTVRGYGYTF
CDR3nt: TGTGCCAGTAGTCCCCGGACAGTTCGTGGCTATGGCTACACCTTC
v_gene: TRBV19
abundance: -
d_gene: -
j_gene: TRBJ1-2

CDR3aa: CASRGPRNTGELFF
CDR3nt: TGTGCCAGCAGGGGCCCCCGGAACACCGGGGAGCTGTTTTTT
v_gene: TRBV6-5
abundance: few
d_gene: -
j_gene: TRBJ2-2

CDR3aa: CASSVGGGASGNTIYF
CDR3nt: TGTGCCAGCAGCGTAGGAGGGGGCGCTTCTGGAAACACCATATATTTT
v_gene: TRBV9
abundance: -
d_gene: TRBD1
j_gene: TRBJ1-3

CDR3aa: CASSQDFRWYNEQFF
CDR3nt: TGCGCCAGCAGCCAAGATTTTCGGTGGTACAATGAGCAGTTCTTC
v_gene: TRBV4-1
abundance: -
d_gene: -
j_gene: TRBJ2-1

CDR3aa: CASSAAVAGGYNEQFF
CDR3nt: TGTGCCAGCAGCGCAGCCGTAGCGGGGGGATACAATGAGCAGTTCTTC
v_gene: TRBV9
abundance: -
d_gene: TRBD2
j_gene: TRBJ2-1

CDR3aa: CAWSIMTGTGAALAKNIQYF
CDR3nt: TGTGCCTGGAGTATAATGACCGGGACAGGAGCCGCTCTAGCCAAAAACATTCAGTACTTC
v_gene: TRBV30
abundance: -
d_gene: TRBD1
j_gene: TRBJ2-4

CDR3aa: CASSLEGGPNQPQHF
CDR3nt: TGCGCCAGCAGCTTGGAGGGGGGGCCCAATCAGCCCCAGCATTTT
v_gene: TRBV5-1
abundance: -
d_gene: -
j_gene: TRBJ1-5

CDR3aa: CASSPWDSEKLFF
CDR3nt: TGTGCCAGCAGCCCCTGGGACAGCGAAAAACTGTTTTTT
v_gene: TRBV7-6
abundance: -
d_gene: TRBD1
j_gene: TRBJ1-4

CDR3aa: CAWNGGPNYGYTF
CDR3nt: TGTGCCTGGAATGGGGGCCCGAACTATGGCTACACCTTC
v_gene: TRBV30
abundance: -
d_gene: -
j_gene: TRBJ1-2

CDR3aa: CATEAGTPGANVLTF
CDR3nt: TGTGCCACAGAAGCGGGGACCCCTGGGGCCAACGTCCTGACTTTC
v_gene: TRBV18
abundance: once
d_gene: TRBD2
j_gene: TRBJ2-6